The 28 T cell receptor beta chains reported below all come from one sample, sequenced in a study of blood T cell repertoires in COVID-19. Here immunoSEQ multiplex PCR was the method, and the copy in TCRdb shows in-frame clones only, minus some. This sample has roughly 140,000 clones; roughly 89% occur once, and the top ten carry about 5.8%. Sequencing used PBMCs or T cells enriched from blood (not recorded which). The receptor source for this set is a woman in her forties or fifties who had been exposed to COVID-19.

CDR3 nucleotide sequence: TGCGCCAGCAGCTTGGATCCACAGTTCAATGAGCAGTTCTTC. Translation gives CASSLDPQFNEQFF. The chain recombines TRBV5-1 with TRBJ2-1; D is undetermined. CDR3 length: 14 residues. V was shortened by 0 bases and J by 6 bases, with 10 bases between the two germline ends. Germline CDR1 reads SGHRS; CDR2 reads YFSETQ.

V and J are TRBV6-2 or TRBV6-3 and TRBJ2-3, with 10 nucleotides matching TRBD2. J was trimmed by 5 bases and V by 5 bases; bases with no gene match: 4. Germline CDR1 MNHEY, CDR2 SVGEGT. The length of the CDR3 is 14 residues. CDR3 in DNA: TGTGCCAGCAGTCGGACTAGCGGACGAGATACGCAGTATTTT. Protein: CASSRTSGRDTQYF.

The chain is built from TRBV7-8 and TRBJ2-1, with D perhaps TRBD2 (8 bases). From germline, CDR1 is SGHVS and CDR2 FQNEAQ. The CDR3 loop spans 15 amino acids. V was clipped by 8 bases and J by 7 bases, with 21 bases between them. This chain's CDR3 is CASYLRDSGRNEQFF. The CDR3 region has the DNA TGTGCCAGCTACCTACGGGACAGCGGGAGAAATGAGCAGTTCTTC.

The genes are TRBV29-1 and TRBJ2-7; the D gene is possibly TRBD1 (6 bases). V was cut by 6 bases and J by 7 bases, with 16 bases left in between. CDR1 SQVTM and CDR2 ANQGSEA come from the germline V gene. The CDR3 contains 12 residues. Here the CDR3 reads CSVGAAAGEQYF. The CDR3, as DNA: TGCAGCGTGGGGGCCGCGGCAGGGGAGCAGTACTTC.

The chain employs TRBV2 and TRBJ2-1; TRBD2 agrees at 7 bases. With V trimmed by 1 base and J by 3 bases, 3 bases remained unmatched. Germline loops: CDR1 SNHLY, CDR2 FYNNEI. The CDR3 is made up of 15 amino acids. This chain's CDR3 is CASSEGGLVYNEQFF. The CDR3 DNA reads TGTGCCAGCAGTGAAGGTGGACTAGTCTACAATGAGCAGTTCTTC.

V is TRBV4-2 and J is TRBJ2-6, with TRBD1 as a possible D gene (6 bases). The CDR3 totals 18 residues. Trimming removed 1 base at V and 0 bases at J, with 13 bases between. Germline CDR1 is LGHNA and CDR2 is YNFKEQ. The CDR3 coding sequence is TGTGCCAGCAGCCAAGCCAGGGGCACCCTCTCTGGGGCCAACGTCCTGACTTTC. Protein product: CASSQARGTLSGANVLTF.

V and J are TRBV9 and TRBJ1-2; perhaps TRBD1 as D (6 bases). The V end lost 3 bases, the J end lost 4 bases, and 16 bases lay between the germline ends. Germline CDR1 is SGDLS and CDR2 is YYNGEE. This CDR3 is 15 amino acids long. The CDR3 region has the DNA TGTGCCAGCAGCGCAGGGGACCAAGGGAGCTATGGCTACACCTTC. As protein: CASSAGDQGSYGYTF. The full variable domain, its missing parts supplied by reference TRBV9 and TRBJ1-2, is DSGVTQTPKHLITATGQRVTLRCSPRSGDLSVYWYQQSLDQGLQFLIQYYNGEERAKGNILERFSAQQFPDLHSELNLSSLELGDSALYFCASSAGDQGSYGYTFGSGTRLTVV.

CDR3 bases: TGTGCCAGCAGCTTAGGACAGGGGGGGCTCTATGGCTACACCTTC. It yields the protein CASSLGQGGLYGYTF. The genes are TRBV7-2 and TRBJ1-2; 9 bases match TRBD1. The ends lost 1 base at V and 4 bases at J; junction bases unmatched: 4. Germline V lookup: CDR1 SGHTA, CDR2 FQGNSA. CDR3 length: 15 residues.

This CDR3 reads CASSPARGVYGYTF. For the CDR3, the DNA is TGTGCCAGCAGCCCGGCCAGGGGCGTCTATGGCTACACCTTC. V is TRBV7-9 and J is TRBJ1-2, with D perhaps matching TRBD1 (6 bases). The V and J ends lost 5 bases and 4 bases respectively, with 14 bases between them. In germline, CDR1 is SEHNR, CDR2 FQNEAQ (reference sequence). This CDR3 has 14 amino acids.

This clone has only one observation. DNA of the CDR3: TGTGCCAGTAAGTCGGTCGGTGGGGCCACTGAAGCTTTCTTT. The encoded protein is CASKSVGGATEAFF. This rearrangement joins TRBV19 to TRBJ1-1, with a tentative D call TRBD1 (5 bases). Trimming left V 7 bases short and J 4 bases short, with 16 bases between. Germline V lookup: CDR1 LNHDA, CDR2 SQIVND (reference sequence). This CDR3 has 14 residues.

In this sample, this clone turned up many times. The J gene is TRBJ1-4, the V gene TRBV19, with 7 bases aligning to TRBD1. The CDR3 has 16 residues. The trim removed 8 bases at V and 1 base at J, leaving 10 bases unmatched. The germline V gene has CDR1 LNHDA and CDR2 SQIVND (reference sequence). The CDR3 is CASARGGAVTNEKLFF. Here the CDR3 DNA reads TGTGCCAGTGCCCGAGGGGGCGCGGTAACTAATGAAAAACTGTTTTTT.

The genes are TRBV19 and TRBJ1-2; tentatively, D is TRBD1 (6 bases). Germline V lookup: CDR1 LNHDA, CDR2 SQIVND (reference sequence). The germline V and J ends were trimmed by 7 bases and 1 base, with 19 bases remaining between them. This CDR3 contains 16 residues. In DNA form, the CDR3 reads TGTGCCAGTACCCCCCCGGACAGATATTTTAACTATGGCTACACCTTC. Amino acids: CASTPPDRYFNYGYTF.

CDR3 bases: TGTGCCAGCAGGGCGCGGGGGTTGGGCAAAAACATTCAGTACTTC. Translation gives CASRARGLGKNIQYF. The chain carries TRBV27 and TRBJ2-4; 7 bases are a match to TRBD2. The V gene end was trimmed by 6 bases and the J gene end by 3 bases; junction bases not matched to a gene: 8. Germline CDR1 and CDR2: MNHEY and SMNVEV (reference sequence). CDR3 length: 15 residues.

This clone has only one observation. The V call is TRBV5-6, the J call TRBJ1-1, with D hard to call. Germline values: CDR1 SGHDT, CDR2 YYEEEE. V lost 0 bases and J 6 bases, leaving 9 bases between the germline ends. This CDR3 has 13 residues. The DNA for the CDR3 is TGTGCCAGCAGCTTGGAGCGGTATCCTGAAGCTTTCTTT. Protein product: CASSLERYPEAFF. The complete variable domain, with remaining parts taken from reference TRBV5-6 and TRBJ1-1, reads DAGVTQSPTHLIKTRGQQVTLRCSPKSGHDTVSWYQQALGQGPQFIFQYYEEEERQRGNFPDRFSGHQFPNYSSELNVNALLLGDSALYLCASSLERYPEAFFGQGTRLTVV.

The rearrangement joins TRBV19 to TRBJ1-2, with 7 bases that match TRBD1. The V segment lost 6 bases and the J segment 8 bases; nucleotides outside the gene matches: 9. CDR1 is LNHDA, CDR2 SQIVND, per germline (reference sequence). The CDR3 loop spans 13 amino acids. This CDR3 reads CASSLDRYEGYTF. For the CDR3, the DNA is TGTGCCAGTAGCTTGGACAGGTACGAGGGCTACACCTTC.

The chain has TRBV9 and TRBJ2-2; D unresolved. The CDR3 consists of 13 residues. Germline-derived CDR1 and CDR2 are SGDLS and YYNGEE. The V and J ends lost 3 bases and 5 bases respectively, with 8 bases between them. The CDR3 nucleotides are TGTGCCAGCAGCGCCACGGTAACCGGGGAGCTGTTTTTT. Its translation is CASSATVTGELFF.

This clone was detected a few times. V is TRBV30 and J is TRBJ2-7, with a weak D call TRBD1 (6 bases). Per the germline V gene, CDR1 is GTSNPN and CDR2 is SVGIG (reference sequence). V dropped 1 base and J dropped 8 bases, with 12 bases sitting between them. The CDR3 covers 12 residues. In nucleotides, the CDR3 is TGTGCCTGGAGTGAGGACAGCCTGAAGCAGTACTTC. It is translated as CAWSEDSLKQYF.

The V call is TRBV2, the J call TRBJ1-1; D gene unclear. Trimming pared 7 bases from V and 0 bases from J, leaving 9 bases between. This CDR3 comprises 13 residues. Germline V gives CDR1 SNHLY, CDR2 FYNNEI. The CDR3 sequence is CASNGVMNTEAFF. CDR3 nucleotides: TGTGCCAGCAACGGGGTCATGAACACTGAAGCTTTCTTT. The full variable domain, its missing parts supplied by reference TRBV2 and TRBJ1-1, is EPEVTQTPSHQVTQMGQEVILRCVPISNHLYFYWYRQILGQKVEFLVSFYNNEISEKSEIFDDQFSVERPDGSNFTLKIRSTKLEDSAMYFCASNGVMNTEAFFGQGTRLTVV.

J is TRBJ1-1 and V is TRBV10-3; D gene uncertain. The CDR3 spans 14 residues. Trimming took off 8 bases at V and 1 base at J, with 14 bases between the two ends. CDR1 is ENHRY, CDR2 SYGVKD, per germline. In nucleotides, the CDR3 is TGTGCCATCGCGAGGTCGGGTACGAACACTGAAGCTTTCTTT. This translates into CAIARSGTNTEAFF.

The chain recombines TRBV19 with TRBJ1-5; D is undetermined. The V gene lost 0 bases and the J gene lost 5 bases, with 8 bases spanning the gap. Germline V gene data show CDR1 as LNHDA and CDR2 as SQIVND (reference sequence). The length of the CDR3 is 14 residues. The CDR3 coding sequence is TGTGCCAGTAGTATAGAGGGAGGCTATCAGCCCCAGCATTTT. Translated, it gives CASSIEGGYQPQHF.

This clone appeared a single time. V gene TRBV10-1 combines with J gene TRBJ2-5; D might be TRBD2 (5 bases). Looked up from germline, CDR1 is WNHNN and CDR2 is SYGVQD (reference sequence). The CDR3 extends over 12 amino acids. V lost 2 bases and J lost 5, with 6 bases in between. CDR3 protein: CASSEGGETQYF. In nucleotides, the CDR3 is TGCGCCAGCAGTGAGGGAGGCGAGACCCAGTACTTC.

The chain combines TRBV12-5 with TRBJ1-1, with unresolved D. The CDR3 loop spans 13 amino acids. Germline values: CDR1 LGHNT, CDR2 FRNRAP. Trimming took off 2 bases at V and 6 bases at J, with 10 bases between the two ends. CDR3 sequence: CASGLPTGAEAFF. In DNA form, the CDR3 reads TGTGCTAGTGGTTTGCCTACCGGTGCTGAAGCTTTCTTT.

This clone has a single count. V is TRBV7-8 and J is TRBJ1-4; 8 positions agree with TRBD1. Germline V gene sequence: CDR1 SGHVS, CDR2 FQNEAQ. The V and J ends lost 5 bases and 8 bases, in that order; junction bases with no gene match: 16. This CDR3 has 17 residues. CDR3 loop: CASSRGGLDRAAEKLFF. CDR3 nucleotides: TGTGCCAGCAGCCGCGGGGGATTGGACAGGGCGGCCGAAAAACTGTTTTTT.

Here the CDR3 reads CATSRFLLGQITGNTIYF. CDR3 coding DNA: TGTGCCACCAGCAGGTTTCTCCTAGGACAGATCACTGGAAACACCATATATTTT. V gene TRBV15 combines with J gene TRBJ1-3, with D maybe TRBD1 (6 bases). There are 18 residues in the CDR3. The V end was cut by 3 bases, the J end by 2 bases, with 20 bases between. From germline, CDR1 is LNHNV and CDR2 YYDKDF (reference sequence).

The DNA for the CDR3 is TGTGCCAGCAGCTTGACTAGCGTCGATACGCAGTATTTT. Encoded protein: CASSLTSVDTQYF. The chain is built from TRBV11-3 and TRBJ2-3; TRBD2 agrees at 8 bases. The CDR3 runs to 13 residues. Unmatched junction bases numbered 2, after V lost 3 bases and J lost 6 bases. The germline V gene encodes CDR1 SGHNT and CDR2 YENEEA.

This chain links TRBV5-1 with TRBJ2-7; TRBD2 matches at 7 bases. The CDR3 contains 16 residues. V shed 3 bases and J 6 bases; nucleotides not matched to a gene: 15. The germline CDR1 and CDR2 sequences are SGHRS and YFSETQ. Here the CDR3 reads CASSSAQRDEAFEQYF. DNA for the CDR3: TGCGCCAGCAGCTCGGCCCAGCGGGATGAGGCTTTCGAGCAGTACTTC.

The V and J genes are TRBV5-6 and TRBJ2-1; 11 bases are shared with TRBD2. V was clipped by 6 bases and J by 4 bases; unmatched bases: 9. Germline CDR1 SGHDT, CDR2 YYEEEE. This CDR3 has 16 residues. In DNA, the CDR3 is TGTGCCAGCACCGGGGTGCTAGCGGGAGGTTACAATGAGCAGTTCTTC. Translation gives CASTGVLAGGYNEQFF. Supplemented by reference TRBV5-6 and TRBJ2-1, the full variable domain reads DAGVTQSPTHLIKTRGQQVTLRCSPKSGHDTVSWYQQALGQGPQFIFQYYEEEERQRGNFPDRFSGHQFPNYSSELNVNALLLGDSALYLCASTGVLAGGYNEQFFGPGTRLTVL.

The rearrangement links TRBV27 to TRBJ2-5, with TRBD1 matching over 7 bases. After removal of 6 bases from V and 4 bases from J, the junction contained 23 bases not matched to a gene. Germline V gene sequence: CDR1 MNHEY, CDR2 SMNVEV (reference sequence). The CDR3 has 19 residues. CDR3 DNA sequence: TGTGCCAGCAGCATGCGTAGGGACAGAACCCTCCCCTACCGAGAGACCCAGTACTTC. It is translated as CASSMRRDRTLPYRETQYF.